Listed here are 26 T cell receptor beta chains from one sample, sequenced in a study of OX40 agonist ivuxolimab in advanced cancers. Clones were sequenced by immunoSEQ multiplex PCR, and TCRdb holds only the in-frame ones, with some missing. The data hold 35,000 to 40,000 clones, with approximately 79% observed a single time. The sequencing here drew on CD4+ or CD8+ T cells sorted from blood, taken in a trial of the OX40 agonist ivuxolimab. These receptors all stem from an adult with an advanced solid tumor such as melanoma, head and neck, liver or kidney cancer.

The chain carries TRBV19 and TRBJ1-4, with D unclear. This CDR3 spans 14 amino acids. Germline CDR1 and CDR2: LNHDA and SQIVND (reference sequence). Trimming left V 4 bases short and J 3 bases short, with 9 bases between. The CDR3 region has the DNA TGTGCCAGTAGTACCCTTGGGTCTAATGAAAAACTGTTTTTT. This translates into CASSTLGSNEKLFF. Filled out from reference TRBV19 and TRBJ1-4, the complete variable domain reads DGGITQSPKYLFRKEGQNVTLSCEQNLNHDAMYWYRQDPGQGLRLIYYSQIVNDFQKGDIAEGYSVSREKKESFPLTVTSAQKNPTAFYLCASSTLGSNEKLFFGSGTQLSVL.

This rearrangement joins TRBV7-2 to TRBJ2-5; D is perhaps TRBD2 (6 bases). Trimming left V 2 bases short and J 2 bases short, with 12 bases between. CDR1 SGHTA and CDR2 FQGNSA come from the germline V gene. This CDR3 has 15 residues. This chain's CDR3 is CASSLSGLAQETQYF. The CDR3 DNA reads as TGTGCCAGCAGCTTATCGGGGCTAGCGCAAGAGACCCAGTACTTC.

The chain employs TRBV6-5 and TRBJ1-5; TRBD1 is a possible D gene (5 bases). Per the germline V gene, CDR1 is MNHEY and CDR2 is SVGAGI. V was trimmed by 6 bases and J by 7 bases, leaving 13 bases between them. CDR3 length: 13 residues. The CDR3: CASSSGSWQPQHF. The CDR3 nucleotides read TGTGCCAGCAGCTCAGGGTCATGGCAGCCCCAGCATTTT.

The J gene is TRBJ1-1, the V gene TRBV7-9; no firm D call. Trimming removed 5 bases at V and 1 base at J, with 14 bases between. Germline assignment: CDR1 SEHNR and CDR2 FQNEAQ (reference sequence). The CDR3 consists of 15 residues. The CDR3 nucleotides are TGTGCCAGCAGCCCAAGAGGGTCAGAGAACACTGAAGCTTTCTTT. Translation gives CASSPRGSENTEAFF.

The DNA of the CDR3 is TGTGCCAGCAGTTCCGCTGAATTCCTAGGGACCCAGTACTTC. Encoded protein: CASSSAEFLGTQYF. The chain links TRBV28 to TRBJ2-5; D ambiguous. This CDR3 is built from 14 residues. CDR1 and CDR2 (germline): MDHEN, SYDVKM. Between the trimmed V and J ends, which lost 4 bases and 7 bases, there was a span of 16 bases.

This clone came up once. The genes are TRBV30 and TRBJ1-1, with 9 bases lining up with TRBD1. V shed 5 bases, J shed 4 bases, and the junction held 11 bases outside the gene matches. Per the germline V gene, CDR1 is GTSNPN and CDR2 is SVGIG (reference sequence). The CDR3 consists of 15 residues. The CDR3 DNA is TGTGCCTGGGACAGGGGGGGCTCCTGGGGCACTGAAGCTTTCTTT. This encodes CAWDRGGSWGTEAFF. Complete variable domain (other parts from reference TRBV30 and TRBJ1-1): SQTIHQWPATLVQPVGSPLSLECTVEGTSNPNLYWYRQAAGRGLQLLFYSVGIGQISSEVPQNLSASRPQDRQFILSSKKLLLSDSGFYLCAWDRGGSWGTEAFFGQGTRLTVV.

V usage is TRBV30 and J usage is TRBJ1-2; a possible D gene is TRBD1 (5 bases). The V end was cut by 2 bases, the J end by 5 bases, with 15 bases between. The CDR3 is made up of 14 amino acids. The germline CDR1 and CDR2 sequences are GTSNPN and SVGIG (reference sequence). CDR3: CAWSRGVLGYGYTF. CDR3 coding DNA: TGTGCCTGGAGTAGGGGCGTCCTGGGATATGGCTACACCTTC.

The gene calls are TRBV5-1 and TRBJ1-3; 7 bases fit TRBD1. With V trimmed by 9 bases and J by 6 bases, 12 bases remained unmatched. Germline values: CDR1 SGHRS, CDR2 YFSETQ. The CDR3 consists of 14 residues. As DNA, the CDR3 is TGCGCCACAAAGGGGAAGGGGGCATTAAACACCATATATTTT. Protein sequence: CATKGKGALNTIYF. Together with reference TRBV5-1 and TRBJ1-3, the CDR3 gives the full variable domain: KAGVTQTPRYLIKTRGQQVTLSCSPISGHRSVSWYQQTPGQGLQFLFEYFSETQRNKGNFPGRFSGRQFSNSRSEMNVSTLELGDSALYLCATKGKGALNTIYFGEGSWLTVV.

The chain recombines TRBV5-1 with TRBJ1-6; D might be TRBD1 (5 bases). The V end was cut by 2 bases, the J end by 14 bases, with 26 bases between. The length of the CDR3 is 17 residues. Germline V gene lookup returns CDR1 SGHRS and CDR2 YFSETQ. The CDR3 reads CASSFAGGPGDDSSLHF. The CDR3 nucleotides are TGCGCCAGCAGCTTTGCAGGCGGCCCGGGGGATGATTCTTCCCTCCACTTT.

The V and J genes are TRBV6-5 and TRBJ2-2; D remains ambiguous. The germline gives CDR1 MNHEY, CDR2 SVGAGI. The CDR3 runs to 14 residues. Trimming removed 4 bases at V and 3 bases at J, with 9 bases between. The CDR3, as DNA: TGTGCCAGCAGTTTTACAAGTCACACCGGGGAGCTGTTTTTT. This codes for CASSFTSHTGELFF.

Only a few counts were recorded for this clone. This sequence joins TRBV18 and TRBJ1-2, with a possible D match to TRBD1 (5 bases). The CDR3 has 15 amino acids. CDR1 KGHSH and CDR2 LQKENI come from the germline V gene. V was shortened by 2 bases and J by 3 bases, with 13 bases between the two germline ends. The CDR3 coding sequence is TGTGCCAGCTCACCATCGGTTTCGACAGACTATGGCTACACCTTC. This codes for CASSPSVSTDYGYTF.

The rearrangement links TRBV5-1 to TRBJ2-7; a possible D gene is TRBD2 (6 bases). This CDR3 is built from 14 residues. Trimming took off 10 bases at V and 0 bases at J, with 17 bases between the two ends. Germline CDR1 and CDR2: SGHRS and YFSETQ. The CDR3 DNA sequence: TGCGCCGGGTCGAATAGCGGCAGCTCCTACGAGCAGTACTTC. The encoded protein is CAGSNSGSSYEQYF.

V and J are TRBV5-1 and TRBJ1-1; no definite D call. Germline V lookup: CDR1 SGHRS, CDR2 YFSETQ. CDR3 length equals 15 residues. Trimming took off 4 bases at V and 2 bases at J, with 15 bases between the two ends. The CDR3 loop reads CASSRNGRTNTEAFF. The DNA for the CDR3 is TGCGCCAGCAGCCGAAACGGCAGGACTAACACTGAAGCTTTCTTT.

The rearrangement uses TRBV19 and TRBJ2-1; D might be TRBD1 (6 bases). V shed 0 bases and J shed 0 bases, with 9 bases lying between them. From germline, CDR1 is LNHDA and CDR2 SQIVND (reference sequence). The CDR3 contains 16 residues. The CDR3 bases are TGTGCCAGTAGTATAGAAAGGGGGAGCTCCTACAATGAGCAGTTCTTC. Translated, it gives CASSIERGSSYNEQFF.

The chain carries TRBV9 and TRBJ2-3, with D uncertain. Germline assignment: CDR1 SGDLS and CDR2 YYNGEE. The CDR3 length is 14 residues. V was pared by 4 bases and J by 4 bases, with 13 bases between. The CDR3 DNA reads as TGTGCCAGCAGCCAAACCTCAGGAGCAGATACGCAGTATTTT. The encoded protein is CASSQTSGADTQYF.

This clone showed up just a few times. This rearrangement joins TRBV4-1 to TRBJ2-4; 8 bases fit TRBD1. The J segment lost 1 base and the V segment lost 1 base, leaving 3 bases of the junction unmatched. CDR3 length: 16 residues. Per the germline V gene, CDR1 is MGHRA and CDR2 is YSYEKL. The CDR3 reads CASSQAQGAAKNIQYF. The CDR3 DNA reads as TGCGCCAGCAGCCAAGCCCAGGGGGCGGCCAAAAACATTCAGTACTTC.

The chain links TRBV4-3 to TRBJ1-6, with D unclear. CDR1 and CDR2 from the germline V gene are LGHNA and YSLEER. The CDR3 has 15 amino acids. Trimming cost V 4 bases and J 9 bases, with 16 bases left between them. CDR3 in DNA: TGCGCCAGCAGCCTCCGCTCCCTCCGAGGTTCACCCCTCCACTTT. As protein: CASSLRSLRGSPLHF.

The J gene is TRBJ2-5, the V gene TRBV5-5, with 8 bases matching TRBD1. Germline V lookup: CDR1 SGHKS, CDR2 YYEKEE (reference sequence). The V gene end was trimmed by 4 bases and the J gene end by 5 bases; junction bases not matched to a gene: 7. CDR3 size: 14 residues. CDR3 nucleotides: TGTGCCAGCAGCCCGTGGGACAGGAGGGAGACCCAGTACTTC. Translation: CASSPWDRRETQYF.

This rearrangement joins TRBV11-2 to TRBJ2-7; TRBD1 matches at 9 bases. This CDR3 spans 13 amino acids. The germline V gene has CDR1 SGHAT and CDR2 FQNNGV. V lost 5 bases and J lost 5; bases outside the gene matches: 4. CDR3 nucleotides: TGTGCCAGCAGCCGGGACAGGGTCGACGAGCAGTACTTC. Translating gives CASSRDRVDEQYF.

The chain combines TRBV29-1 with TRBJ1-5; D remains ambiguous. Germline V gives CDR1 SQVTM, CDR2 ANQGSEA. The CDR3 covers 11 residues. The V end was cut by 4 bases, the J end by 8 bases, with 9 bases between. CDR3 sequence reads: CSVGMYEPQHF. The CDR3 DNA reads as TGCAGCGTTGGGATGTACGAGCCCCAGCATTTT.

This clone occurred a few times. This sequence joins TRBV7-2 and TRBJ1-1, with 7 bases identical to TRBD1. Germline V gene data show CDR1 as SGHTA and CDR2 as FQGNSA. The length of the CDR3 is 15 residues. V was pared by 7 bases and J by 4 bases, with 12 bases of the junction left unmatched. This CDR3 is CASKLTGAGGTEAFF. For the CDR3, the DNA is TGTGCCAGCAAACTAACAGGGGCGGGTGGCACTGAAGCTTTCTTT.

This sequence joins TRBV16 and TRBJ1-4; 10 nucleotides match TRBD1. The germline CDR1 and CDR2 sequences are KGHSY and FQNENV. V lost 0 bases, J lost 7 bases, and 2 bases stayed unmatched. The CDR3 sequence is 15 residues long. The CDR3 here is CASSQSGTGVEKLFF. The DNA of the CDR3 is TGTGCCAGCAGCCAATCCGGGACAGGGGTTGAAAAACTGTTTTTT.

The genes are TRBV11-2 and TRBJ2-3, with 11 bases matching TRBD2. The CDR3 is 15 residues long. Germline CDR1 is SGHAT and CDR2 is FQNNGV. Trimming took 5 bases from V and 2 from J; bases not matched to a gene: 3. The CDR3 here is CASSELAGATDTQYF. The CDR3 DNA is TGTGCCAGCAGCGAACTAGCGGGGGCCACAGATACGCAGTATTTT.

The chain is built from TRBV6-5 and TRBJ2-6, with D tentatively TRBD1 (5 bases). Deletions cut 7 bases from V and 0 bases from J, with 10 bases between. In germline, CDR1 is MNHEY, CDR2 SVGAGI. This CDR3 region has 15 residues. The CDR3 sequence is CASNIDSSGANVLTF. CDR3 DNA: TGTGCCAGCAACATAGACAGCTCTGGGGCCAACGTCCTGACTTTC.

The V gene is TRBV5-5, the J gene TRBJ1-6; 7 bases are shared with TRBD1. The CDR3 has 17 residues. Losses at the gene ends were 0 bases for V and 6 bases for J; bases not matched to a gene: 9. Germline V lookup: CDR1 SGHKS, CDR2 YYEKEE (reference sequence). The CDR3 DNA is TGTGCCAGCAGCTTGGTGGTTGTGTCAGGGGGTAATTCACCCCTCCACTTT. This encodes CASSLVVVSGGNSPLHF.

This rearrangement joins TRBV7-8 to TRBJ1-1; D remains unclear. The V and J ends lost 5 bases and 0 bases respectively, with 13 bases between them. The CDR3 is 15 amino acids. The germline CDR1 and CDR2 sequences are SGHVS and FQNEAQ. The CDR3 DNA sequence: TGTGCCAGCAGCCGCCGGCGGGAATTGAACACTGAAGCTTTCTTT. Translating gives CASSRRRELNTEAFF.